The T cell receptor beta chain under discussion was sequenced for a study of PD-1 blockade in classical Hodgkin lymphoma. The table came from immunoSEQ multiplex PCR; TCRdb's copy has only in-frame clones and leaves some out. This sample has tens of thousands of clones, with about four fifths found just once. This sample's time point: cycle 4 day 1 (C4D1), after 5 to 7 weeks of nivolumab. The patients all showed relapse after autologous stem cell transplantation, while their brentuximab vedotin exposure varied. Complete response, partial response or progressive disease was each patient's best response. Trimming cost V 3 bases and J 6 bases, with 12 bases left between them. CDR3 length: 12 amino acids. Germline V CDR1 and CDR2: GTSNPN, SVGIG (reference sequence).

The chain carries TRBV30 and TRBJ2-7, with D maybe TRBD1 (5 bases). The TCR comes from a human donor with classical Hodgkin lymphoma. The specimen comprised peripheral blood mononuclear cells (PBMCs), sampled before the fourth cycle of nivolumab. The CDR3 loop reads CAWSDSRGEQYF. CDR3 DNA sequence: TGTGCCTGGAGCGACTCTAGGGGCGAGCAGTACTTC.